This TCR beta chain was sequenced in a study of OX40 agonist ivuxolimab in advanced cancers. Turning to the study itself: Given to patients was ivuxolimab, an agonistic anti-OX40 (CD134) antibody. Study-level points and caveats: Low normalized clonal expansion also occurred in some nonresponding patients. Some of the lowest clonal expansion was seen in partial responders at 0.1-3.0 mg/kg.

This CDR3 is 15 amino acids long. The V gene's germline CDR1 is SGHKS and CDR2 YYEKEE (reference sequence). J was trimmed by 6 bases and V by 5 bases; bases with no gene match: 6. As to this clone: The antigen remains undetermined.

Generated by immunoSEQ multiplex PCR, the TCRdb table keeps only in-frame clones and is missing some. The data contain 75,000 to 100,000 clones, roughly 84% of them singletons. The clonotype comes from an adult with an advanced solid tumor such as melanoma, head and neck, liver or kidney cancer. Source: CD4+ or CD8+ T cells sorted from blood, taken in a trial of the OX40 agonist ivuxolimab. The chain recombines TRBV5-5 with TRBJ2-1; TRBD1 agrees at 12 bases. Here the CDR3 DNA reads TGTGCCAGCAGGCGGGGACAGGGGGCCGCCAATGAGCAGTTCTTC. Translated, it gives CASRRGQGAANEQFF.